The subject of this entry is one T cell receptor beta chain. Its antigen is still unknown. This sample was taken from a study of cytomegalovirus exposure and HLA in healthy donors. Overall study: HLA-typed donors were the source of around 77 million unique TCRs held in an early data release. Study results and limitations: Some highly shared sequence variants likely arose as a pipeline artifact.

60 Vbeta and 13 Jbeta primers were used in PCR. Data came from immunoSEQ multiplex PCR; TCRdb stores just in-frame clones and leaves some out. The table shows under 150,000 clones, with roughly four fifths occurring only once. Per the germline V gene, CDR1 is GTSNPN and CDR2 is SVGIG (reference sequence). After removal of 3 bases from V and 4 bases from J, the junction contained 3 bases not matched to a gene. This CDR3 spans 13 amino acids. The chain couples TRBV30 to TRBJ2-5, with 9 nucleotides matching TRBD1. The sample taken for sequencing was PBMCs. This clonotype originated in a woman aged 18 to 35 in good health and CMV-seronegative. The CDR3 is CAWRDRGRETQYF. CDR3 coding DNA: TGTGCCTGGAGGGACAGGGGTCGAGAGACCCAGTACTTC.